The 29 T cell receptor beta chains presented below share a single source sample, sequenced in a study of blood T cell repertoires in COVID-19. Clones were read by immunoSEQ multiplex PCR, and TCRdb kept only the in-frame ones, dropping some. The top ten clones hold less than 20% of a sample with approximately 22,000 clones, around 67% of them seen once. The sequenced material came from peripheral blood. Receptors were obtained from a human donor in a cohort sampled during active or convalescent COVID-19.

This sequence joins TRBV6-2 or TRBV6-3 and TRBJ2-2; TRBD2 agrees at 10 bases. The ends lost 5 bases at V and 5 bases at J; junction bases unmatched: 5. The V gene's germline CDR1 is MNHEY and CDR2 SVGEGT. This CDR3 spans 15 amino acids. For the CDR3, the DNA is TGTGCCAGCAGTGATGGGACTAGCGTAACCGGGGAGCTGTTTTTT. Residues: CASSDGTSVTGELFF.

V gene TRBV5-4 combines with J gene TRBJ1-2; D remains ambiguous. V lost 0 bases, J lost 8 bases, and 20 bases lay in between. CDR3 length: 16 amino acids. Per the germline V gene, CDR1 is SGHNT and CDR2 is YYREEE (reference sequence). The CDR3 DNA reads TGTGCCAGCAGCTTGGCAGAACAACATCGGCGGTGGGGCTACACCTTC. This gives the protein CASSLAEQHRRWGYTF.

This chain connects TRBV6-5 to TRBJ2-6, with 8 bases aligning to TRBD1. The CDR3 is made up of 15 amino acids. J was trimmed by 2 bases and V by 6 bases; bases with no gene match: 3. The germline V gene has CDR1 MNHEY and CDR2 SVGAGI. The DNA of the CDR3 is TGTGCCAGCAGACCACAGGGGGCTGGGGCCAACGTCCTGACTTTC. It is translated as CASRPQGAGANVLTF.

The chain links TRBV18 to TRBJ1-1; D possibly corresponds to TRBD1 (5 bases). The CDR3 is 16 residues long. Trimming took 2 bases from V and 1 from J, leaving 14 bases between them. Germline V gives CDR1 KGHSH, CDR2 LQKENI. The CDR3 DNA follows: TGTGCCAGCTCACCAACGCAGGGTCAGGGGAACACTGAAGCTTTCTTT. Protein sequence: CASSPTQGQGNTEAFF.

The chain employs TRBV30 and TRBJ2-5; D possibly corresponds to TRBD1 (5 bases). V lost 2 bases and J lost 5, with 12 bases in between. The CDR3 runs to 13 residues. The germline gives CDR1 GTSNPN, CDR2 SVGIG (reference sequence). The CDR3 protein is CAWSRGHPETQYF. DNA of the CDR3: TGTGCCTGGAGTAGGGGTCACCCGGAGACCCAGTACTTC. The variable domain in full, completed from reference TRBV30 and TRBJ2-5, reads SQTIHQWPATLVQPVGSPLSLECTVEGTSNPNLYWYRQAAGRGLQLLFYSVGIGQISSEVPQNLSASRPQDRQFILSSKKLLLSDSGFYLCAWSRGHPETQYFGPGTRLLVL.

In its sample, this clone was seen once. This chain uses TRBV2 with TRBJ1-2, with 7 bases identical to TRBD1. Germline CDR1 reads SNHLY; CDR2 reads FYNNEI. The CDR3 contains 15 residues. V shed 6 bases, J shed 5 bases, and the junction held 12 bases outside the gene matches. As DNA, the CDR3 is TGTGCCAGCAGCGACAGGGAGCGGGCCAGTTATGGCTACACCTTC. It is translated as CASSDRERASYGYTF. Variable domain in full (rest from reference TRBV2 and TRBJ1-2): EPEVTQTPSHQVTQMGQEVILRCVPISNHLYFYWYRQILGQKVEFLVSFYNNEISEKSEIFDDQFSVERPDGSNFTLKIRSTKLEDSAMYFCASSDRERASYGYTFGSGTRLTVV.

The chain is built from TRBV30 and TRBJ2-3; D may be TRBD1 (5 bases). The CDR3 is 16 residues long. From germline, CDR1 is GTSNPN and CDR2 SVGIG (reference sequence). With 3 bases removed from V and 1 base from J, the gap between germline ends came to 17 bases. As DNA, the CDR3 is TGTGCCTGGAGCCACGCGCGTCAGGGTGGCACAGATACGCAGTATTTT. Translated: CAWSHARQGGTDTQYF.

A single count supports this clone. The chain's CDR3 is CASSYRTSVHLGNEQFF. The CDR3 DNA follows: TGTGCCAGCAGCTACCGGACTAGCGTACATCTGGGTAATGAGCAGTTCTTC. The V call is TRBV7-6, the J call TRBJ2-1, with TRBD2 matching over 9 bases. Germline-derived CDR1 and CDR2 are SGHVS and FNYEAQ. This CDR3 has 17 amino acids. The trim removed 4 bases at V and 7 bases at J, leaving 14 bases unmatched.

CDR3 DNA sequence: TGTGCCAGCAAGGGCGTCGCTTGGACAGGGGCCTACGAGCAGTACTTC. As protein: CASKGVAWTGAYEQYF. This rearrangement joins TRBV28 to TRBJ2-7; TRBD1 aligns across 9 bases. There are 16 residues in the CDR3. Germline CDR1 reads MDHEN; CDR2 reads SYDVKM. Losses at the gene ends were 7 bases for V and 2 bases for J; bases not matched to a gene: 12.

This clone was observed once. The CDR3 bases are TGTGCCAGCAGCGTAGGGGTAGCGGGGTCACAGCAGTTCTTC. Protein product: CASSVGVAGSQQFF. V is TRBV9 and J is TRBJ2-1, with 8 bases that match TRBD2. This CDR3 contains 14 residues. Germline-derived CDR1 and CDR2 are SGDLS and YYNGEE. With V trimmed by 0 bases and J by 11 bases, 7 bases remained unmatched. The full variable domain, rest sourced from reference TRBV9 and TRBJ2-1, is DSGVTQTPKHLITATGQRVTLRCSPRSGDLSVYWYQQSLDQGLQFLIQYYNGEERAKGNILERFSAQQFPDLHSELNLSSLELGDSALYFCASSVGVAGSQQFFGPGTRLTVL.

The chain links TRBV29-1 to TRBJ1-1; D is possibly TRBD1 (6 bases). The CDR3 is made up of 11 amino acids. V dropped 7 bases and J dropped 4 bases, with 10 bases sitting between them. The V gene's germline CDR1 is SQVTM and CDR2 ANQGSEA. CDR3 sequence reads: CSGGPGTEAFF. The CDR3 coding sequence is TGCAGCGGGGGGCCGGGCACTGAAGCTTTCTTT.

The CDR3, as DNA: TGTGCCAGCAGCTTTTATAGCAATCAGCCCCAGCATTTT. It translates to CASSFYSNQPQHF. V usage is TRBV5-8 and J usage is TRBJ1-5; unclear D gene. CDR1 is SGHTS, CDR2 YDEGEE, per germline. The CDR3 length is 13 residues. V lost 2 bases to trimming and J lost 0 bases, with 3 bases between them.

V is TRBV7-9 and J is TRBJ2-2; D remains unclear. Trimming removed 5 bases at V and 3 bases at J, with 7 bases between. The germline V gene has CDR1 SEHNR and CDR2 FQNEAQ (reference sequence). CDR3 length: 13 residues. Written as DNA, the CDR3 is TGTGCCAGCAGCCACATCTACACCGGGGAGCTGTTTTTT. It encodes CASSHIYTGELFF.

The gene calls are TRBV7-9 and TRBJ1-2, with D uncertain. Trimming cost V 2 bases and J 8 bases, with 15 bases left between them. The germline V gene encodes CDR1 SEHNR and CDR2 FQNEAQ (reference sequence). The CDR3 has 14 residues. The CDR3 loop is CASSLIVRGWGYTF. The CDR3 region has the DNA TGTGCCAGCAGCTTAATCGTCAGAGGGTGGGGCTACACCTTC.

The chain is built from TRBV6-6 and TRBJ1-1; 9 bases fit TRBD1. The ends lost 5 bases at V and 4 bases at J; junction bases unmatched: 5. Germline V gene sequence: CDR1 MNHNY, CDR2 SVGAGI (reference sequence). The CDR3 extends over 14 amino acids. CDR3 DNA: TGTGCCAGCAGTCCCGACAGGGGGATCACTGAAGCTTTCTTT. Protein product: CASSPDRGITEAFF.

The chain has TRBV28 and TRBJ1-5, with 7 nucleotides matching TRBD1. V was clipped by 3 bases and J by 3 bases; unmatched bases: 5. The germline V gene encodes CDR1 MDHEN and CDR2 SYDVKM. CDR3 length: 15 residues. CDR3 in amino acids: CASSFKGAYNQPQHF. CDR3 DNA: TGTGCCAGCAGTTTTAAGGGGGCATACAATCAGCCCCAGCATTTT.

This clone was recorded only once. The chain employs TRBV11-2 and TRBJ1-1, with 7 bases fitting TRBD1. CDR1 is SGHAT and CDR2 is FQNNGV in the germline V gene. V lost 3 bases and J lost 0; bases outside the gene matches: 1. The CDR3 consists of 14 residues. The CDR3 region has the DNA TGTGCCAGCAGCTTCGACAGGGTGAACACTGAAGCTTTCTTT. This gives the protein CASSFDRVNTEAFF.

The chain uses TRBV19 and TRBJ1-5, with 7 bases lining up with TRBD1. Per the germline V gene, CDR1 is LNHDA and CDR2 is SQIVND (reference sequence). The CDR3 has 15 amino acids. V shed 7 bases and J 2 bases; nucleotides not matched to a gene: 8. The CDR3 sequence: CASMGTVGGNQPQHF. DNA for the CDR3: TGTGCCAGTATGGGGACAGTTGGTGGCAATCAGCCCCAGCATTTT.

The chain combines TRBV6-6 with TRBJ2-1; 7 bases are shared with TRBD1. Per germline, CDR1 MNHNY and CDR2 SVGAGI (reference sequence). The trim removed 6 bases at V and 8 bases at J, leaving 10 bases unmatched. The CDR3 consists of 14 residues. CDR3 DNA sequence: TGTGCCAGCAGCTACACGACAGGGTTCGATGAGCAGTTCTTC. Amino acids: CASSYTTGFDEQFF.

This clone was recorded once. The chain couples TRBV18 to TRBJ2-7, with D maybe TRBD2 (5 bases). The CDR3 loop spans 14 amino acids. CDR1 is KGHSH and CDR2 is LQKENI in the germline V gene. Deletions cut 3 bases from V and 4 bases from J, with 13 bases between. CDR3 DNA: TGTGCCAGCTCACCGGGAGCGCCCGCTTACGAGCAGTACTTC. It yields the protein CASSPGAPAYEQYF.

The chain links TRBV7-2 to TRBJ2-2, with 10 bases that match TRBD2. The CDR3 spans 15 residues. The V gene end was trimmed by 2 bases and the J gene end by 4 bases; junction bases not matched to a gene: 1. From germline, CDR1 is SGHTA and CDR2 FQGNSA. The chain's CDR3 is CASSLTSGATGELFF. The CDR3 nucleotides read TGTGCCAGCAGCTTAACTAGCGGGGCCACCGGGGAGCTGTTTTTT.

This clone came up a few times. The chain employs TRBV28 and TRBJ2-7; TRBD2 matches 10 bases. CDR3 size: 15 residues. The germline V gene encodes CDR1 MDHEN and CDR2 SYDVKM. The J segment lost 5 bases and the V segment lost 3 bases, leaving 7 bases of the junction unmatched. CDR3 bases: TGTGCCAGCAGTTTCGCGGGACTAGCGTTACACGAGCAGTACTTC. This encodes CASSFAGLALHEQYF.

The chain recombines TRBV29-1 with TRBJ1-5; D possibly corresponds to TRBD1 (6 bases). The V end lost 5 bases, the J end lost 2 bases, and 7 bases lay between the germline ends. Germline V gene data show CDR1 as SQVTM and CDR2 as ANQGSEA. The CDR3 has 12 residues. The CDR3 DNA sequence: TGCAGCGTTCGGACAGGCAATCAGCCCCAGCATTTT. This encodes CSVRTGNQPQHF.

The chain is built from TRBV5-1 and TRBJ1-2; TRBD1 aligns across 9 bases. From germline, CDR1 is SGHRS and CDR2 YFSETQ. Trimming took 4 bases from V and 8 from J; bases not matched to a gene: 9. The CDR3 totals 14 residues. The CDR3 bases are TGCGCCAGCAGCCCCCCGGACAGGGGAAGAGGCTACACCTTC. Translated, it gives CASSPPDRGRGYTF. Supplemented by reference TRBV5-1 and TRBJ1-2, the full variable domain reads KAGVTQTPRYLIKTRGQQVTLSCSPISGHRSVSWYQQTPGQGLQFLFEYFSETQRNKGNFPGRFSGRQFSNSRSEMNVSTLELGDSALYLCASSPPDRGRGYTFGSGTRLTVV.

The chain links TRBV5-1 to TRBJ2-1, with TRBD1 identical over 9 bases. Trimming took 0 bases from V and 8 from J; bases not matched to a gene: 6. The germline CDR1 and CDR2 sequences are SGHRS and YFSETQ. This CDR3 has 15 residues. CDR3 sequence reads: CASSLAGQGRDEQFF. The CDR3 DNA follows: TGCGCCAGCAGCTTGGCGGGACAGGGTCGCGATGAGCAGTTCTTC.

V is TRBV7-9 and J is TRBJ1-1; maybe TRBD1 (6 bases). Trimming took 7 bases from V and 1 from J, leaving 16 bases between them. Germline lookup yields CDR1 SEHNR and CDR2 FQNEAQ (reference sequence). The CDR3 totals 15 residues. The CDR3 DNA sequence: TGTGCCAGCATCCCTGGACCAGGGGCGAACACTGAAGCTTTCTTT. This sequence encodes CASIPGPGANTEAFF. Using reference TRBV7-9 and TRBJ1-1 for the parts outside the CDR3, the full variable domain is DTGVSQNPRHKITKRGQNVTFRCDPISEHNRLYWYRQTLGQGPEFLTYFQNEAQLEKSRLLSDRFSAERPKGSFSTLEIQRTEQGDSAMYLCASIPGPGANTEAFFGQGTRLTVV.

CDR3 coding DNA: TGTGCCAGCAGCGTAGAACCGGGTCCTAGGTACGAGCAGTACTTC. Protein sequence: CASSVEPGPRYEQYF. The rearrangement joins TRBV9 to TRBJ2-7; D is unclear. This CDR3 is 15 amino acids long. CDR1 is SGDLS, CDR2 YYNGEE, per germline. Trimming cost V 0 bases and J 4 bases, with 14 bases left between them.

This clone occurred once. This chain joins TRBV6-5 and TRBJ2-2; tentative D call: TRBD2 (5 bases). CDR1 is MNHEY and CDR2 is SVGAGI in the germline V gene. Deletions cut 0 bases from V and 4 bases from J, with 12 bases between. The CDR3 is 16 residues long. The CDR3, as DNA: TGTGCCAGCAGTTACTCTGTCGGGGTGGTCACCGGGGAGCTGTTTTTT. The encoded protein is CASSYSVGVVTGELFF.

The rearrangement uses TRBV4-1 and TRBJ1-2; 7 nucleotides align to TRBD1. The junction had 16 bases not matched to a gene; V was cut back by 4 bases and J by 8 bases. Germline-derived CDR1 and CDR2 are MGHRA and YSYEKL. The CDR3 covers 16 residues. The CDR3 spells CASSPLPGQQAGGYTF. The CDR3 DNA sequence: TGCGCCAGCAGCCCTCTACCGGGACAGCAAGCAGGGGGCTACACCTTC.